The next 30 T cell receptor beta chains were all read from a single sample in a study of T cell responses to AZD1222 COVID-19 vaccine. Data came from immunoSEQ multiplex PCR; TCRdb stores just in-frame clones and leaves some out. Of 72,000 or so clones in the sample, approximately 86% were seen once. The sample was peripheral blood, taken on day 0 of AZD1222 vaccination. The receptors originated from an adult in good health.

This chain joins TRBV9 and TRBJ2-1; a weak D match, TRBD2 (5 bases). Germline V gene data show CDR1 as SGDLS and CDR2 as YYNGEE. V gave up 4 bases and J gave up 5 bases, with 13 bases separating them. CDR3 length: 14 amino acids. The CDR3 spells CASSTRWENNEQFF. The CDR3 DNA is TGTGCCAGCAGCACGAGGTGGGAGAACAATGAGCAGTTCTTC.

This CDR3 reads CATGGGATNEKLFF. CDR3 bases: TGTGCCACCGGAGGGGGGGCAACTAATGAAAAACTGTTTTTT. V is TRBV10-3 and J is TRBJ1-4; D may be TRBD1 (6 bases). Germline-derived CDR1 and CDR2 are ENHRY and SYGVKD. The CDR3 has 14 residues. Trimming removed 10 bases at V and 0 bases at J, with 12 bases between.

The rearrangement links TRBV3-1 (or the pseudogene TRBV3-2) to TRBJ1-4; D not resolved. The CDR3 is 14 residues long. The germline gives CDR1 LGHDT, CDR2 YNNKEL (reference sequence). Trimming cost V 1 base and J 0 bases, with 3 bases left between them. In DNA form, the CDR3 reads TGTGCCAGCAGCCAAGGGGCAACTAATGAAAAACTGTTTTTT. Translation gives CASSQGATNEKLFF.

The rearrangement links TRBV27 to TRBJ1-2, with 7 bases lining up with TRBD1. The CDR3 length is 15 residues. Germline V CDR1 and CDR2: MNHEY, SMNVEV (reference sequence). The V and J ends lost 7 bases and 4 bases, in that order; junction bases with no gene match: 12. Here the CDR3 reads CASTKKGGFSYGYTF. For the CDR3, the DNA is TGTGCCAGCACTAAAAAAGGGGGCTTTAGCTATGGCTACACCTTC.

The chain has TRBV5-4 and TRBJ1-6; D uncertain. Germline CDR1 SGHNT, CDR2 YYREEE (reference sequence). The CDR3 runs to 12 residues. The ends were cut back, 4 bases at V and 4 bases at J, with 3 bases in the middle. The CDR3 DNA reads TGTGCCAGCAGCATTTATAATTCACCCCTCCACTTT. Amino acids: CASSIYNSPLHF.

The rearrangement links TRBV7-2 to TRBJ1-5, with D maybe TRBD1 (6 bases). The germline V gene has CDR1 SGHTA and CDR2 FQGNSA. This CDR3 comprises 15 residues. V was cut by 1 base and J by 4 bases, with 11 bases left in between. CDR3 amino acids: CASSLVTGPNQPQHF. DNA of the CDR3: TGTGCCAGCAGCTTAGTCACAGGGCCGAATCAGCCCCAGCATTTT.

CDR3 protein: CASSLTGTGAGNTIYF. Here the CDR3 DNA reads TGTGCCAGCAGCCTCACCGGGACAGGGGCTGGAAACACCATATATTTT. This chain links TRBV7-9 with TRBJ1-3; 10 bases fit TRBD1. The V segment lost 5 bases and the J segment 2 bases; nucleotides outside the gene matches: 6. The CDR3 consists of 16 residues. Germline values: CDR1 SEHNR, CDR2 FQNEAQ (reference sequence).

The CDR3 bases are TGTGCCAGCAGCCAAGCGGGGCTAGGTGGGAGTGAGCAGTTCTTC. The encoded protein is CASSQAGLGGSEQFF. The V gene is TRBV3-1 (or the pseudogene TRBV3-2), the J gene TRBJ2-1; D possibly matches TRBD1 or TRBD2 (5 bases each). Germline loops: CDR1 LGHDT, CDR2 YNNKEL (reference sequence). CDR3 length equals 15 residues. Trimming removed 1 base at V and 9 bases at J, with 16 bases between.

The rearrangement uses TRBV6-5 and TRBJ1-5; D not resolved. Germline loops: CDR1 MNHEY, CDR2 SVGAGI. Trimming shortened V by 2 bases and J by 11 bases, and 10 bases separated the two germline ends. The CDR3 sequence is 12 residues long. The CDR3 nucleotides are TGTGCCAGCAGTTACCCCAACGGGGCCCAGCATTTT. Protein product: CASSYPNGAQHF.

The chain couples TRBV5-1 to TRBJ2-5; TRBD2 agrees at 7 bases. CDR1 and CDR2 from the germline V gene are SGHRS and YFSETQ. With V trimmed by 5 bases and J by 2 bases, 6 bases remained unmatched. The CDR3 covers 14 residues. The CDR3 nucleotides are TGCGCCAGCAGTATCCTAGCGGCTCAAGAGACCCAGTACTTC. Protein sequence: CASSILAAQETQYF.

Comment on this clone: Other DNA sequences from this sample encode an identical CDR3 as well. The gene calls are TRBV29-1 and TRBJ1-4; a possible D gene is TRBD1 (5 bases). CDR1 and CDR2 (germline): SQVTM, ANQGSEA. Between the trimmed V and J ends, which lost 5 bases and 7 bases, there was a span of 8 bases. The CDR3 sequence is 11 residues long. CDR3 nucleotide sequence: TGCAGCGTTTCGGGGGGTGAAAAACTGTTTTTT. Its protein is CSVSGGEKLFF.

The chain couples TRBV2 to TRBJ2-1; TRBD2 matches 13 bases. From germline, CDR1 is SNHLY and CDR2 FYNNEI. CDR3 length: 15 amino acids. The J segment lost 6 bases and the V segment lost 7 bases, leaving 6 bases of the junction unmatched. CDR3 coding DNA: TGTGCCAGCAAATTACTAGCGGGAGGGCCCAATGAGCAGTTCTTC. Its protein product is CASKLLAGGPNEQFF. Full variable domain (remainder filled in from reference TRBV2 and TRBJ2-1): EPEVTQTPSHQVTQMGQEVILRCVPISNHLYFYWYRQILGQKVEFLVSFYNNEISEKSEIFDDQFSVERPDGSNFTLKIRSTKLEDSAMYFCASKLLAGGPNEQFFGPGTRLTVL.

The rearrangement joins TRBV10-2 to TRBJ1-6; no firm D call. Trimming left V 0 bases short and J 16 bases short, with 19 bases between. From germline, CDR1 is WSHSY and CDR2 SAAADI. This CDR3 spans 15 amino acids. The CDR3 loop reads CASSESSKVGFPLHF. Written as DNA, the CDR3 is TGCGCCAGCAGTGAGTCTTCCAAGGTGGGGTTTCCACTCCACTTT.

The chain links TRBV6-5 to TRBJ2-1, with D uncertain. Between the trimmed V and J ends, which lost 10 bases and 1 base, there was a span of 8 bases. The V gene's germline CDR1 is MNHEY and CDR2 SVGAGI. The CDR3 sequence is 12 residues long. In nucleotides, the CDR3 is TGTGCCAACGGAGAGTCCTACAATGAGCAGTTCTTC. Residues: CANGESYNEQFF.

The chain couples TRBV2 to TRBJ1-1; no definite D call. Germline V lookup: CDR1 SNHLY, CDR2 FYNNEI. Trimming removed 6 bases from V and 2 bases from J, with 4 bases in between. The length of the CDR3 is 11 residues. The CDR3 loop is CASSSNTEAFF. CDR3 bases: TGTGCCAGCAGCTCTAACACTGAAGCTTTCTTT. Drawing the rest from reference TRBV2 and TRBJ1-1, the complete variable domain is EPEVTQTPSHQVTQMGQEVILRCVPISNHLYFYWYRQILGQKVEFLVSFYNNEISEKSEIFDDQFSVERPDGSNFTLKIRSTKLEDSAMYFCASSSNTEAFFGQGTRLTVV.

This clone was recorded a few times. The J gene is TRBJ2-3, the V gene TRBV11-3, with 10 bases matching TRBD1. Germline V gives CDR1 SGHNT, CDR2 YENEEA. The CDR3 length is 14 residues. V was clipped by 5 bases and J by 6 bases; unmatched bases: 5. CDR3 loop: CASSKTGGVDTQYF. For the CDR3, the DNA is TGTGCCAGCAGCAAGACAGGGGGCGTGGATACGCAGTATTTT.

The chain has TRBV9 and TRBJ2-7; 8 bases line up with TRBD2. With 4 bases clipped from V and 0 bases from J, the junction kept 6 bases outside the gene matches. This CDR3 has 15 amino acids. In germline, CDR1 is SGDLS, CDR2 YYNGEE. The CDR3 coding sequence is TGTGCCAGCAGCCTAGGGAGCGGGAGCTCCTACGAGCAGTACTTC. This translates into CASSLGSGSSYEQYF.

This chain connects TRBV7-2 to TRBJ1-5; D gene uncertain. V lost 5 bases and J lost 4, with 15 bases in between. Germline V lookup: CDR1 SGHTA, CDR2 FQGNSA. This CDR3 region has 15 residues. The chain's CDR3 is CASSPTRLKNQPQHF. The CDR3 region has the DNA TGTGCCAGCAGCCCAACCCGGCTTAAGAATCAGCCCCAGCATTTT.

The chain combines TRBV7-9 with TRBJ1-2; D is undetermined. Germline V lookup: CDR1 SEHNR, CDR2 FQNEAQ (reference sequence). CDR3 size: 19 residues. V was pared by 5 bases and J by 2 bases, with 27 bases between. This CDR3 is CASSQAHSGAGILNYGYTF. The DNA for the CDR3 is TGTGCCAGCAGCCAGGCCCACTCGGGAGCTGGGATCCTAAACTATGGCTACACCTTC.

The chain is built from TRBV27 and TRBJ1-6; 10 bases line up with TRBD1. This CDR3 has 16 residues. The germline gives CDR1 MNHEY, CDR2 SMNVEV (reference sequence). V gave up 4 bases and J gave up 10 bases; unmatched junction bases: 10. In DNA form, the CDR3 reads TGTGCCAGCAGTTCCACTCGGGACAGGGGAGGATCACCCCTCCACTTT. Amino acid sequence: CASSSTRDRGGSPLHF.

This chain connects TRBV18 to TRBJ1-5, with D tentatively TRBD1 (5 bases). CDR3 length: 15 residues. CDR1 and CDR2 (germline): KGHSH, LQKENI. The ends were cut back, 1 base at V and 0 bases at J, with 7 bases in the middle. DNA for the CDR3: TGTGCCAGCTCACCACAGGGGAATAGCAATCAGCCCCAGCATTTT. As protein: CASSPQGNSNQPQHF.

This chain uses TRBV7-2 with TRBJ2-5; the D gene is possibly TRBD2 (6 bases). The germline gives CDR1 SGHTA, CDR2 FQGNSA. The CDR3 sequence is 16 residues long. V lost 5 bases, J lost 6 bases, and 22 bases lay in between. CDR3 sequence (DNA): TGTGCCAGCAGCCTTTTAGTGGGGGAGGCGGGGAAGACCCAGTACTTC. Translating gives CASSLLVGEAGKTQYF.

The CDR3: CASTRDSTYNEQYF. In DNA, the CDR3 is TGTGCCAGCACCCGGGACAGTACCTACAACGAGCAGTACTTC. The chain uses TRBV11-3 and TRBJ2-7; 7 positions agree with TRBD1. This CDR3 contains 14 residues. With V trimmed by 7 bases and J by 5 bases, 11 bases remained unmatched. From germline, CDR1 is SGHNT and CDR2 YENEEA.

This chain connects TRBV19 to TRBJ2-2, with TRBD1 identical over 10 bases. V shed 10 bases, J shed 4 bases, and the junction held 6 bases outside the gene matches. The CDR3 sequence is 14 residues long. The V gene's germline CDR1 is LNHDA and CDR2 SQIVND (reference sequence). Written as DNA, the CDR3 is TGTGCCACCTTAGACAGGGGGCTCACCGGGGAGCTGTTTTTT. Residues: CATLDRGLTGELFF.

This CDR3 is CASSYGNRGEQYF. For the CDR3, the DNA is TGTGCCAGCAGTTACGGGAACAGGGGGGAGCAGTACTTC. This chain connects TRBV28 to TRBJ2-7; 8 nucleotides align to TRBD1. CDR3 length equals 13 residues. V shed 4 bases and J 7 bases; nucleotides not matched to a gene: 6. The germline V gene encodes CDR1 MDHEN and CDR2 SYDVKM.

The J gene is TRBJ1-4, the V gene TRBV9, with D perhaps matching TRBD1 (5 bases). The CDR3 contains 13 residues. Trimming stripped 3 bases from V and 5 bases from J, with 8 bases between. Germline V gives CDR1 SGDLS, CDR2 YYNGEE. CDR3 bases: TGTGCCAGCAGCGGCGGGGGGAATGAAAAACTGTTTTTT. As protein: CASSGGGNEKLFF.

The chain has TRBV29-1 and TRBJ1-1; a weak D match, TRBD1 (6 bases). Trimming took 6 bases from V and 0 from J, leaving 11 bases between them. Germline CDR1 and CDR2: SQVTM and ANQGSEA. The CDR3 loop spans 13 amino acids. The CDR3 nucleotides read TGCAGCGTCCAGACAGGCTTGAACACTGAAGCTTTCTTT. Protein: CSVQTGLNTEAFF. Drawing the rest from reference TRBV29-1 and TRBJ1-1, the complete variable domain is SAVISQKPSRDICQRGTSLTIQCQVDSQVTMMFWYRQQPGQSLTLIATANQGSEATYESGFVIDKFPISRPNLTFSTLTVSNMSPEDSSIYLCSVQTGLNTEAFFGQGTRLTVV.

The chain joins TRBV11-3 to TRBJ2-1, with unresolved D. Germline V lookup: CDR1 SGHNT, CDR2 YENEEA. The V gene lost 5 bases and the J gene lost 10 bases, with 18 bases spanning the gap. CDR3 length: 14 residues. The CDR3 DNA reads as TGTGCCAGCAGCAGCCTCCTCGACGGGCGCGAGCAGTTCTTC. Translation: CASSSLLDGREQFF.

The genes are TRBV7-9 and TRBJ2-5; the D is unclear. Trimming stripped 2 bases from V and 4 bases from J, with 5 bases between. The CDR3 is 12 residues long. CDR1 and CDR2 (germline): SEHNR, FQNEAQ (reference sequence). The CDR3 is CASSLLGETQYF. The CDR3 DNA sequence: TGTGCCAGCAGCTTATTGGGAGAGACCCAGTACTTC.

The V call is TRBV7-9, the J call TRBJ2-3; the match to TRBD2 covers 9 bases. The germline V gene has CDR1 SEHNR and CDR2 FQNEAQ (reference sequence). J was trimmed by 2 bases and V by 2 bases; bases with no gene match: 2. The CDR3 is 15 amino acids. The CDR3 sequence is CASSLWTSDTDTQYF. In nucleotides, the CDR3 is TGTGCCAGCAGCTTATGGACTAGCGACACAGATACGCAGTATTTT.